Below are 13 T cell receptor beta chains sequenced from a single sample in a study of control samples from healthy donors and cancer patients. Measured with immunoSEQ multiplex PCR; TCRdb has only the in-frame clones, and not every one. Of about 51,000 clones in the sample, more than 70% were seen once. The material sequenced was PBMCs. The receptors originated from a man aged 35 to 55 with colorectal cancer.

This clone was recorded a few times. The rearrangement uses TRBV30 and TRBJ1-5; maybe TRBD1 (6 bases). Germline V gene lookup returns CDR1 GTSNPN and CDR2 SVGIG (reference sequence). Deletions cut 2 bases from V and 5 bases from J, with 10 bases between. The CDR3 runs to 13 residues. The CDR3 reads CAWSWDNYQPQHF. DNA for the CDR3: TGTGCCTGGAGTTGGGACAACTATCAGCCCCAGCATTTT.

This rearrangement joins TRBV7-8 to TRBJ2-2; D unclear. The CDR3 totals 13 residues. Trimming cost V 1 base and J 8 bases, with 8 bases left between them. Germline V gene lookup returns CDR1 SGHVS and CDR2 FQNEAQ. The CDR3 loop reads CASSLGSQGELFF. In nucleotides, the CDR3 is TGTGCCAGCAGCTTAGGGTCCCAAGGGGAGCTGTTTTTT.

As regards this clone: Other nucleotide sequences in the sample specify the same CDR3. This chain uses TRBV18 with TRBJ2-5; D possibly corresponds to TRBD1 (6 bases). Per the germline V gene, CDR1 is KGHSH and CDR2 is LQKENI. This CDR3 spans 13 amino acids. V lost 2 bases and J lost 3, with 7 bases in between. CDR3 sequence (DNA): TGTGCCAGCTCACCAGGACAGAAAGAGACCCAGTACTTC. Translating it yields CASSPGQKETQYF.

V is TRBV18 and J is TRBJ2-7, with a weak D call TRBD1 (6 bases). Trimming removed 1 base at V and 2 bases at J, with 12 bases between. The CDR3 consists of 15 residues. The germline V gene has CDR1 KGHSH and CDR2 LQKENI. The CDR3 DNA follows: TGTGCCAGCTCACCACGAGACAGGAATACCTACGAGCAGTACTTC. Protein product: CASSPRDRNTYEQYF. Together with reference TRBV18 and TRBJ2-7, the CDR3 gives the full variable domain: NAGVMQNPRHLVRRRGQEARLRCSPMKGHSHVYWYRQLPEEGLKFMVYLQKENIIDESGMPKERFSAEFPKEGPSILRIQQVVRGDSAAYFCASSPRDRNTYEQYFGPGTRLTVT.

This clone came up once. The chain has TRBV5-6 and TRBJ2-5; D is perhaps TRBD1 or TRBD2 (5 bases each). The CDR3 spans 13 residues. V gave up 3 bases and J gave up 5 bases, with 11 bases separating them. CDR1 and CDR2 from the germline V gene are SGHDT and YYEEEE. In DNA, the CDR3 is TGTGCCAGCAGCTCCGGGACGCGGGAGACCCAGTACTTC. Its translation is CASSSGTRETQYF.

The gene calls are TRBV5-1 and TRBJ2-5; D is perhaps TRBD1 or TRBD2 (5 bases each). Trimming shortened V by 5 bases and J by 5 bases, and 16 bases separated the two germline ends. From germline, CDR1 is SGHRS and CDR2 YFSETQ. The CDR3 consists of 14 residues. The CDR3 protein is CASRGTFTDETQYF. The DNA of the CDR3 is TGCGCCAGCAGGGGGACCTTTACTGACGAGACCCAGTACTTC.

The rearrangement links TRBV28 to TRBJ1-5; D possibly corresponds to TRBD1 (6 bases). The V gene lost 1 base and the J gene lost 5 bases, with 18 bases spanning the gap. There are 17 residues in the CDR3. The germline V gene has CDR1 MDHEN and CDR2 SYDVKM. This CDR3 is CASSLSWGLDHYQPQHF. The CDR3 nucleotides are TGTGCCAGCAGTTTATCATGGGGGCTGGACCACTATCAGCCCCAGCATTTT.

The rearrangement joins TRBV15 to TRBJ2-7; D is perhaps TRBD1 or TRBD2 (5 bases each). Trimming took off 3 bases at V and 0 bases at J, with 21 bases between the two ends. This CDR3 has 18 residues. From germline, CDR1 is LNHNV and CDR2 YYDKDF (reference sequence). The DNA for the CDR3 is TGTGCCACCAGCAGGGACCCTACGGGACCTACTTACTCCTACGAGCAGTACTTC. Its translation is CATSRDPTGPTYSYEQYF.

The rearrangement joins TRBV6-5 to TRBJ1-1; D is unclear. Looked up from germline, CDR1 is MNHEY and CDR2 is SVGAGI. This CDR3 is built from 10 residues. Trimming took 6 bases from V and 7 from J, leaving 6 bases between them. The CDR3 here is CASRINEAFF. Written as DNA, the CDR3 is TGTGCCAGCAGGATCAATGAAGCTTTCTTT.

V usage is TRBV12-3 or TRBV12-4 and J usage is TRBJ2-7; D is possibly TRBD2 (5 bases). The V end was cut by 3 bases, the J end by 6 bases, with 9 bases between. The CDR3 runs to 12 residues. The CDR3 sequence is CASSLSRGEQYF. CDR3 sequence (DNA): TGTGCCAGCAGTTTGAGTCGGGGCGAGCAGTACTTC.

V gene TRBV10-2 combines with J gene TRBJ1-5, with unresolved D. With 6 bases removed from V and 6 bases from J, the gap between germline ends came to 9 bases. Germline CDR1 is WSHSY and CDR2 is SAAADI. The length of the CDR3 is 12 residues. The CDR3 protein is CASSFLIQPQHF. In DNA form, the CDR3 reads TGCGCCAGCAGCTTCTTAATTCAGCCCCAGCATTTT.

The rearrangement uses TRBV7-2 and TRBJ1-5; TRBD1 is a possible D gene (5 bases). The CDR3 loop spans 15 amino acids. Trimming shortened V by 0 bases and J by 2 bases, and 8 bases separated the two germline ends. Germline CDR1 SGHTA, CDR2 FQGNSA. CDR3 in DNA: TGTGCCAGCAGCTTAGCCAGGGCAGGCAATCAGCCCCAGCATTTT. It is translated as CASSLARAGNQPQHF.

The chain joins TRBV28 to TRBJ2-2; 8 bases are shared with TRBD2. The CDR3 runs to 14 residues. Germline trimming cut 6 bases from V and 4 bases from J; bases unmatched to any gene: 4. Germline V gene data show CDR1 as MDHEN and CDR2 as SYDVKM. The DNA for the CDR3 is TGTGCCAGCAGACTAGCGGAGTCCACCGGGGAGCTGTTTTTT. It yields the protein CASRLAESTGELFF. Full variable domain (remainder filled in from reference TRBV28 and TRBJ2-2): DVKVTQSSRYLVKRTGEKVFLECVQDMDHENMFWYRQDPGLGLRLIYFSYDVKMKEKGDIPEGYSVSREKKERFSLILESASTNQTSMYLCASRLAESTGELFFGEGSRLTVL.